Below, 11 T cell receptor beta chains from the same sample are listed, as sequenced in a study of blood T cell repertoires in COVID-19. Libraries were prepared by immunoSEQ multiplex PCR; TCRdb keeps only in-frame clonotypes and omits some of them. The sample has 150,000 to 200,000 clones; about 83% are singletons. Sequencing input: peripheral blood. The receptor source for this set is a man aged 18-30 years with active or convalescent COVID-19.

The J gene is TRBJ2-7, the V gene TRBV7-9; D not resolved. The V end lost 4 bases, the J end lost 1 base, and 8 bases lay between the germline ends. Germline values: CDR1 SEHNR, CDR2 FQNEAQ (reference sequence). The CDR3 extends over 13 amino acids. In DNA, the CDR3 is TGTGCCAGCAGCTCGAGTGGTTCCTACGAGCAGTACGTC. Translating it yields CASSSSGSYEQYV.

The V and J genes are TRBV13 and TRBJ1-2; 9 nucleotides line up with TRBD1. The CDR3 runs 16 residues. J gave up 1 base and V 0 bases, and 3 bases lay outside the gene matches. Looked up from germline, CDR1 is PRHDT and CDR2 is FYEKMQ (reference sequence). The CDR3 loop is CASSLGRQGVNYGYTF. The CDR3 region has the DNA TGTGCCAGCAGCTTAGGTCGACAGGGGGTTAACTATGGCTACACCTTC. Filled out from reference TRBV13 and TRBJ1-2, the complete variable domain reads AAGVIQSPRHLIKEKRETATLKCYPIPRHDTVYWYQQGPGQDPQFLISFYEKMQSDKGSIPDRFSAQQFSDYHSELNMSSLELGDSALYFCASSLGRQGVNYGYTFGSGTRLTVV.

The genes are TRBV4-3 and TRBJ2-6; TRBD2 is a possible D gene (5 bases). Germline loops: CDR1 LGHNA, CDR2 YSLEER. The V and J ends lost 4 bases and 0 bases respectively, with 13 bases between them. The length of the CDR3 is 17 residues. CDR3 protein: CASSPQDLSSGANVLTF. The CDR3 DNA is TGCGCCAGCAGCCCCCAGGACTTGAGCTCTGGGGCCAACGTCCTGACTTTC.

The rearrangement uses TRBV19 and TRBJ2-7; 9 positions match TRBD2. J lost 3 bases, V lost 4 bases, and 13 bases had no gene match. The germline V gene encodes CDR1 LNHDA and CDR2 SQIVND (reference sequence). The CDR3 has 17 residues. The chain's CDR3 is CASSNPTPSGEIYEQYV. The DNA for the CDR3 is TGTGCCAGTAGTAATCCCACCCCTAGCGGGGAGATCTACGAGCAGTACGTC.

This chain connects TRBV29-1 to TRBJ2-7; 11 bases agree with TRBD2. Germline V gene lookup returns CDR1 SQVTM and CDR2 ANQGSEA. The ends lost 4 bases at V and 3 bases at J; junction bases unmatched: 20. This CDR3 has 19 amino acids. The CDR3 sequence: CSVAGYKTSGKPPYYEQYF. CDR3 in DNA: TGCAGCGTTGCGGGTTATAAGACTAGCGGGAAACCACCTTACTACGAGCAGTACTTC.

CDR3 DNA: TGTGCCAGCAGCTTATTAATGAACACCGGGGAGCTGTTTTTT. Translation gives CASSLLMNTGELFF. This chain connects TRBV7-9 to TRBJ2-2; no clear D gene. Germline CDR1 and CDR2: SEHNR and FQNEAQ (reference sequence). CDR3 length equals 14 residues. V shed 2 bases and J shed 1 base, with 5 bases lying between them. Combining the CDR3 with reference TRBV7-9 and TRBJ2-2 gives the whole variable domain DTGVSQNPRHKITKRGQNVTFRCDPISEHNRLYWYRQTLGQGPEFLTYFQNEAQLEKSRLLSDRFSAERPKGSFSTLEIQRTEQGDSAMYLCASSLLMNTGELFFGEGSRLTVL.

This chain links TRBV24-1 with TRBJ2-3; 11 positions agree with TRBD2. Germline V gives CDR1 KGHDR, CDR2 SFDVKD. The trim removed 0 bases at V and 4 bases at J, leaving 8 bases unmatched. This CDR3 region has 18 residues. The chain's CDR3 is CATSDLRSSGRLADTQYF. In DNA form, the CDR3 reads TGTGCCACCAGTGATTTGCGGTCTAGCGGGAGGTTAGCAGATACGCAGTATTTT.

This clone appeared once. This chain uses TRBV7-8 with TRBJ2-7; D is perhaps TRBD2 (6 bases). The CDR3 is 14 residues long. V shed 5 bases and J shed 3 bases, with 14 bases lying between them. CDR1 SGHVS and CDR2 FQNEAQ come from the germline V gene. DNA for the CDR3: TGTGCCAGCAGCCTAACGGACGGGAGCTACGAGCAGTACTTC. This sequence encodes CASSLTDGSYEQYF.

The chain carries TRBV12-3 or TRBV12-4 and TRBJ1-1; possibly TRBD1 for D (6 bases). V was pared by 1 base and J by 6 bases, with 9 bases between. The CDR3 loop spans 13 amino acids. This CDR3 reads CASSLGGPSEAFF. The CDR3 region has the DNA TGTGCCAGCAGTTTAGGGGGGCCTTCTGAAGCTTTCTTT.

The chain couples TRBV9 to TRBJ2-7; possibly TRBD2 for D (6 bases). CDR3 length equals 16 residues. Deletions cut 0 bases from V and 0 bases from J, with 13 bases between. Germline V gene lookup returns CDR1 SGDLS and CDR2 YYNGEE. DNA of the CDR3: TGTGCCAGCAGCGTAGAGGAGGGGACTGTCTCCTACGAGCAGTACTTC. As protein: CASSVEEGTVSYEQYF. The variable domain in full, completed from reference TRBV9 and TRBJ2-7, reads DSGVTQTPKHLITATGQRVTLRCSPRSGDLSVYWYQQSLDQGLQFLIQYYNGEERAKGNILERFSAQQFPDLHSELNLSSLELGDSALYFCASSVEEGTVSYEQYFGPGTRLTVT.

V and J are TRBV11-3 and TRBJ2-7, with TRBD1 matching over 7 bases. V shed 5 bases, J shed 2 bases, and the junction held 6 bases outside the gene matches. Germline V CDR1 and CDR2: SGHNT, YENEEA. This CDR3 contains 14 residues. The CDR3 nucleotides read TGTGCCAGCAGCCCGGGGACAGAAACCTACGAGCAGTACTTC. Translation gives CASSPGTETYEQYF. Full variable domain (missing parts from reference TRBV11-3 and TRBJ2-7): EAGVVQSPRYKIIEKKQPVAFWCNPISGHNTLYWYLQNLGQGPELLIRYENEEAVDDSQLPKDRFSAERLKGVDSTLKIQPAELGDSAVYLCASSPGTETYEQYFGPGTRLTVT.